This record looks at one TCR beta chain sequence and its context. The entry originates in a study of T cells expressing NK-cell markers. Each CDR3 protein gets one entry in TCRdb, which reprocessed the 5' RACE reads and gives no DNA. The ten top clones account for 7.3%, within a sample of hundreds of thousands of distinct CDR3 sequences. The CDR3 length is 17 residues. Germline values: CDR1 SGHVS, CDR2 FNYEAQ. This sequence joins TRBV7-6 and TRBJ2-1; the TCRdb D gene call, TRBD2, has no DNA to confirm it. Sequencing was performed on blood T cells: a sorted CD56 or NKG2C T cell subset, CD4+ or CD8+ T cells, or bulk PBMC T cells (not recorded which). The TCR originated in a woman aged 18-70 years in good health. The CDR3: CASSSGTSGSRINEQFF.